The TCR beta chain described here comes from a study of blood T cell repertoires in COVID-19. Study details: Collection of acute and convalescent COVID-19 samples took place in the United States, Italy and Spain. PBMCs, B-cell-depleted T cells, or T cells provided the cDNA or gDNA that made up the material.

Original data processing: Researchers report that nucleated cell counts were estimated from reference gene primer amplification. Clones were read by immunoSEQ multiplex PCR, and TCRdb kept only the in-frame ones, dropping some. V and J calls and clone size are given by that table; D and trimming were obtained from the DNA. The sample consists of roughly 110,000 clones, 70% to 80% of them appearing once. Sequenced material: peripheral blood. The TCR originated in a human donor with acute or convalescent COVID-19. The donor label of this sample is uncertain.

The CDR3 nucleotides are TGTGCCAGCAGGGGAAACGGGGGACGGCAAGGAAACACCATATATTTT. Translated, it gives CASRGNGGRQGNTIYF. The V call is TRBV9, the J call TRBJ1-3; tentatively, D is TRBD1 (5 bases). CDR3 length equals 16 residues. Germline CDR1 is SGDLS and CDR2 is YYNGEE. The V gene lost 5 bases and the J gene lost 4 bases, with 19 bases spanning the gap.